Listed below are T cell receptor beta chains from one sample, sequenced in a study of shared clonotypes between healthy human individuals. Assay used: immunoSEQ multiplex PCR; TCRdb lists only in-frame clones, some missing. The data hold roughly 570,000 clones, with 95% to 98% observed a single time. Sequenced input: naive CD8+ T cells sorted from blood. The receptors come from a man aged 30 to 39 in good health. CDR3s include the opening cysteine and the closing phenylalanine or tryptophan. The D gene is left open where the match is weak. Clone size, where shown, is once, few, many, or a class for clones that have expanded.

length	V	size	J	D	DNA	CDR3
16	TRBV7-9	.	TRBJ2-7	.	TGTGCCAGCAGCCCATCCCGGGACCGTAAAAACTACGAGCAGTACTTC	CASSPSRDRKNYEQYF
18	TRBV21-1	.	TRBJ2-1	.	TGTGCCAGCAGCAAAGTAGGACTAGCGGGGAGCTCCTACAATGAGCAGTTCTTC	CASSKVGLAGSSYNEQFF
20	TRBV9	.	TRBJ2-1	TRBD2	TGTGCCAGCAGCTCCCCTCGGGGGGGCGCATTAGTGGTAGGGTACAATGAGCAGTTCTTC	CASSSPRGGALVVGYNEQFF
15	TRBV11-2	once	TRBJ2-7	TRBD1	TGTGCCAGCAGCTGGGGGACAGGGTTTATCTACGAGCAGTACTTC	CASSWGTGFIYEQYF
15	TRBV6-1	.	TRBJ2-7	.	TGTGCCAGCAGTGACGGACATCCGGGGTCCTACGAGCAGTACTTC	CASSDGHPGSYEQYF
17	TRBV28	.	TRBJ1-3	.	TGTGCCAGCAGTTTATATGAGATAGGGCTCTCTGGAAACACCATATATTTT	CASSLYEIGLSGNTIYF
11	TRBV23-1	.	TRBJ2-1	.	TGCGCCAGCAGTCAATCGCTATGGCAGTTCTTC	CASSQSLWQFF
16	TRBV27	.	TRBJ2-1	.	TGTGCCAGCAGTTATCAGCCGGGGGACGGTGGTAATGAGCAGTTCTTC	CASSYQPGDGGNEQFF
17	TRBV25-1	once	TRBJ1-4	.	TGTGCCACCAGTAGCTCTAGAAGGGAGAACACTAATGAAAAACTGTTTTTT	CATSSSRRENTNEKLFF
15	TRBV10-2	.	TRBJ1-1	.	TGCGCCAGCAGTGAAGGATTTGGTCCGAACACTGAAGCTTTCTTT	CASSEGFGPNTEAFF
14	TRBV5-1	.	TRBJ1-2	.	TGCGCCAGCAGTTATAGTGGGACAACGTATGGCTACACCTTC	CASSYSGTTYGYTF
16	TRBV4-1	.	TRBJ2-7	TRBD1	TGCGCCAGCAGCCAAGTATCCGGGACAGGGTTTTACGAGCAGTACTTC	CASSQVSGTGFYEQYF
15	TRBV9	.	TRBJ2-5	TRBD2	TGTGCCAGCAGCGTAGGGACTAGCGTATTAGAGACCCAGTACTTC	CASSVGTSVLETQYF
15	TRBV4-1	.	TRBJ2-1	.	TGCGCCAGCAGCCAGAGCGGGTCCCCCCGGGGGGAGCAGTTCTTC	CASSQSGSPRGEQFF
13	TRBV25-1	.	TRBJ1-1	.	TGTGCCAGCAAAAAGGGGCTGAACACTGAAGCTTTCTTT	CASKKGLNTEAFF
15	TRBV5-4	.	TRBJ2-7	.	TGTGCCAGCAGCCTTAGTGGGGGGGCTTCTTACGAGCAGTACTTC	CASSLSGGASYEQYF
17	TRBV7-9	.	TRBJ2-5	.	TGTGCCAGCAGCTTTGTCCCGCAATCATCAGCGTTAGAGACCCAGTACTTC	CASSFVPQSSALETQYF
17	TRBV18	.	TRBJ2-3	TRBD2	TGTGCCAGCTCACCCCCGGGACTAGCGGGAGCGGCAGATACGCAGTATTTT	CASSPPGLAGAADTQYF
19	TRBV29-1	.	TRBJ1-4	.	TGCAGCGTTGAAGCCCTTTCTGAGATAGTTCAAGTGGGAAATGAAAAACTGTTTTTT	CSVEALSEIVQVGNEKLFF
16	TRBV29-1	.	TRBJ2-1	TRBD2	TGCAGCGTTGAAGATCTTGCCGCGGGAGGGGGCAATGAGCAGTTCTTC	CSVEDLAAGGGNEQFF
16	TRBV28	.	TRBJ2-1	.	TGTGCCAGCAGTCGCGTCTTGGGGGAGCCCCACAATGAGCAGTTCTTC	CASSRVLGEPHNEQFF
13	TRBV4-2	.	TRBJ2-7	.	TGTGCCAGCAGCCAAGATCAGGGTTACGAGCAGTACTTC	CASSQDQGYEQYF
18	TRBV4-1	.	TRBJ2-7	TRBD1	TGCGCCAGCAGCCAAGTCGACGGTTTCGGACAGGGGAACTACGAGCAGTACTTC	CASSQVDGFGQGNYEQYF
12	TRBV14	.	TRBJ1-2	.	TGTGCCAGCAGCCAAGAGACATATGGCTACACCTTC	CASSQETYGYTF
18	TRBV27	.	TRBJ2-6	TRBD1	TGTGCCAGCAGTTCACCTCGACAGGGGTTAAGTGGGGCCAACGTCCTGACTTTC	CASSSPRQGLSGANVLTF
14	TRBV19	.	TRBJ2-1	.	TGTGCCAGTAGTATTACCGGGATCTCCATTGAGCAGTTCTTC	CASSITGISIEQFF
14	TRBV30	.	TRBJ2-3	.	TGTGCCTGGATTCCATACACCAGCTCAGATACGCAGTATTTT	CAWIPYTSSDTQYF
14	TRBV7-6	.	TRBJ2-3	.	TGTGCCAGCACATCAACGGGCCCCACAGATACGCAGTATTTT	CASTSTGPTDTQYF
15	TRBV5-6	.	TRBJ2-1	.	TGTGCCAGCAGCTTGTTTACGTTTAACCGGAATGAGCAGTTCTTC	CASSLFTFNRNEQFF
16	TRBV19	.	TRBJ1-5	TRBD1	TGTGCCAGTAGTACCCGGGACAGGCCCGGTAGTCAGCCCCAGCATTTT	CASSTRDRPGSQPQHF
13	TRBV5-1	.	TRBJ2-1	.	TGCGCCAGCAGCTTCTACAGGGAGGGTGAGCAGTTCTTC	CASSFYREGEQFF
16	TRBV7-9	.	TRBJ2-2	TRBD2	TGTGCCAGCAGCCCTCCGGGGCGGGAGAAAGGAGGGGAGCTGTTTTTT	CASSPPGREKGGELFF
13	TRBV29-1	.	TRBJ2-5	.	TGCAGCGTTGAAGTTCGGGGGATAGAGACCCAGTACTTC	CSVEVRGIETQYF
15	TRBV29-1	.	TRBJ2-3	TRBD1	TGCAGCGTCCACAGGGGCGCGGATGGGACAGATACGCAGTATTTT	CSVHRGADGTDTQYF
13	TRBV7-9	.	TRBJ2-5	.	TGTGCCAGCAGCTTTTCAGAGCAAGAGACCCAGTACTTC	CASSFSEQETQYF
11	TRBV2	.	TRBJ1-3	.	TGTGCCAGCAGGACCAGAAACACCATATATTTT	CASRTRNTIYF
14	TRBV11-2	.	TRBJ1-4	.	TGTGCCAGCAGCTTAGCCCTATTAGGGGGGCGACTGTTTTTT	CASSLALLGGRLFF
15	TRBV4-3	.	TRBJ1-4	TRBD1	TGCGCCAGCAGCCGAAGCCGGGACAGTCCTGTAAAACTGTTTTTT	CASSRSRDSPVKLFF
16	TRBV4-1	.	TRBJ2-1	.	TGCGCCAGCAGCCACTTGGGGGCGGGTCTTGGGAATGAGCAGTTCTTC	CASSHLGAGLGNEQFF
15	TRBV9	.	TRBJ2-7	TRBD2	TGTGCCAGCAGCGTCGGGTCTAGCGGGAGTTTCGAGCAGTACTTC	CASSVGSSGSFEQYF
16	TRBV11-2	.	TRBJ2-7	TRBD2	TGTGCCAGCAGCGTACAGGGACTAGCGTACTCCTACGAGCAGTACTTC	CASSVQGLAYSYEQYF
13	TRBV11-2	.	TRBJ2-7	.	TGTGCCAGCAGCGGGACTCACTCCTACGAGCAGTACTTC	CASSGTHSYEQYF
16	TRBV27	.	TRBJ2-3	TRBD2	TGTGCCAGCAGTTTAAGTTGGTCTAGCGGGGCCGATCTGCAGTATTTT	CASSLSWSSGADLQYF
12	TRBV5-4	.	TRBJ2-2	.	TGTGCCAGCAGCTGGGGGACCGGGGAGCTGTTTTTT	CASSWGTGELFF
17	TRBV29-1	.	TRBJ1-1	.	TGCAGCGTTGAAGGGCGTTCGGTACAGGCAAAGAACACTGAAGCTTTCTTT	CSVEGRSVQAKNTEAFF
13	TRBV6-5	.	TRBJ2-1	TRBD2	TGTGCCAGTGGACTAGCGGACGGCAATGAGCAGTTCTTC	CASGLADGNEQFF
15	TRBV9	.	TRBJ2-7	.	TGTGCCAGCAGCGCGGGGACGGCTGGGAGCTACGAGCAGTACTTC	CASSAGTAGSYEQYF
14	TRBV5-5	.	TRBJ2-5	.	TGTGCCAGCAGCCTCACGGAGGGGTTGGAGACCCAGTACTTC	CASSLTEGLETQYF
15	TRBV7-9	.	TRBJ2-5	TRBD2	TGTGCCAGCAGGGGACCGGGACTAGCGATGGAGACCCAGTACTTC	CASRGPGLAMETQYF
20	TRBV10-3	.	TRBJ2-2	TRBD1	TGTGCCATCAGAAACCTCGGGACAGGGGGCCGGGGAACCAACACCGGGGAGCTGTTTTTT	CAIRNLGTGGRGTNTGELFF
17	TRBV6-1	.	TRBJ2-1	.	TGTGCCAGCAGTGATTCTCTTGGGCTGGGCTCCTACAATGAGCAGTTCTTC	CASSDSLGLGSYNEQFF
10	TRBV27	.	TRBJ2-5	.	TGTGCCACTGGCAGTCAGACCCAGTACTTC	CATGSQTQYF